This T cell receptor (beta chain) was recorded in a study of identifying expanded T cells in peripheral blood (dated by TCRdb to the late 2010s). Some background on the complete study: Technical replicates were generated by sequencing separate aliquots of the same genomic DNA pool, and four replicates were compared pairwise.

The investigation overall reported the following: Both the number of clones called differentially abundant and the false-positive rate were significantly reduced by the beta-binomial model across all healthy-donor time intervals. The binomial model flagged approximately 1.3 differentially abundant clones between technical replicates but about 16 over about 2 weeks and 19 to 20 over roughly 4 weeks. The authors expected that over much longer intervals, such as months to years, biological variance in healthy repertoires might increase even further. In all healthy donors, the variance in clone template counts between samples taken around 2 weeks apart rose significantly as total template count increased.

Comment on this clone: Its cognate antigen has yet to be identified. Base-call qualities are not available, and no considerably larger clone is one nucleotide away.

No immune events, such as infections, were documented for the healthy donors during the collection period. Healthy-donor blood repertoires served as a training cohort to calibrate time-dependent variance in a beta-binomial model of T-cell clone differential abundance. The training cohort comprised roughly ten healthy donors, 3 female and 7 male. On average the donors were around 41 years old, and their ages spanned about 25 to 64 years. Whole blood was collected from each healthy donor at three time points spaced 2 to 3 weeks apart and obtained from a commercial supplier. For immunosequencing, genomic DNA was extracted from whole blood that had not been sorted. TCRbeta CDR3 regions were profiled by bias-controlled multiplex PCR amplification of genomic DNA with the immunoSEQ Assay. The original pipeline was this. The absolute abundance of each unique TCRbeta CDR3 region was quantified after sequences were collapsed and filtered. Differential abundance was assessed using a binomial (Fisher-equivalent) model and a beta-binomial model in which time-dependent variance fitted from healthy donors was added. Clones with fewer than 5 combined templates were excluded, and clones with Benjamini-Hochberg FDR below 0.01 were called differentially abundant. The form v = (b*log(k)+a)^2 was used to model beta-binomial variance as a function of total template count across the two samples. Sourced from immuneACCESS, this table was stored by TCRdb with only in-frame sequences that have V and J called. A share of the clones is absent; for the studies checked, an unresolved V gene accounts for under half, and the remainder has no known explanation. V and J calls and clone size are given by that table; D and trimming were obtained from the DNA. The sample table contains approximately 110,000 clones; only one count was recorded for 80% to 90% of them. In total, the top ten clones hold about a sixth of the sample.

Spanning cysteine to phenylalanine, the CDR3 consists of 16 amino acids. The retained sequence is limited to the CDR3, 48 bases, with the frame set at the first base. The chain employs TRBV21-1 and TRBJ1-2; TRBD1 was called by the table and not checked on the DNA. TRBV21-1 constitutes a pseudogene. The specimen was blood. The origin of this receptor is a person aged 18 to 69 in good health. The CDR3: CASSKEDRKVFYGYTF. The nucleotide sequence is given as TGTGCCAGCAGCAAAGAGGACAGAAAAGTTTTCTATGGCTACACCTTC.